Sequencing of this T cell receptor beta chain was carried out in a study of blood T cell repertoires in COVID-19. Study at large: Samples of COVID-19 (acute and convalescent) were obtained from the United States, Italy and Spain.

Authors' methods: Scientists estimated how many nucleated cells there were by amplifying reference gene primers. The protocol was immunoSEQ multiplex PCR, while the TCRdb copy is restricted to in-frame clones and leaves out a portion. The V and J calls and clone size come from that table; D and trimming were worked out from the DNA. The sample contains 70,000 to 95,000 clones, roughly 80% of which appear only once. Trimming shortened V by 3 bases and J by 8 bases, and 13 bases separated the two germline ends. Germline CDR1 is ENHRY and CDR2 is SYGVKD. This CDR3 spans 14 amino acids. The V and J genes are TRBV10-3 and TRBJ1-4; D remains unclear. The sample taken for sequencing was peripheral blood. The sequence came from a human donor in a cohort sampled during active COVID-19. The CDR3 nucleotides are TGTGCCATCAGTGACCGAACTCGAGGGGAAAAACTGTTTTTT. Translating gives CAISDRTRGEKLFF.